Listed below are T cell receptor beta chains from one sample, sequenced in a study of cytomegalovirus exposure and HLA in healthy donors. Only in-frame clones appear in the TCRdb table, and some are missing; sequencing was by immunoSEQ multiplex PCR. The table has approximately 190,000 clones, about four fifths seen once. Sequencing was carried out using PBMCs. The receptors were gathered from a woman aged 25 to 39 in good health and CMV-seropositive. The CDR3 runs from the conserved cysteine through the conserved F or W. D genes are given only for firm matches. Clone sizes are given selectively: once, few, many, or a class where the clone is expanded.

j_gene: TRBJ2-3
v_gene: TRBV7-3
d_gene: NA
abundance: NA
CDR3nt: TGTGCCAGCAGCTTAACCGGAGATACGCAGTATTTT
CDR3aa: CASSLTGDTQYF

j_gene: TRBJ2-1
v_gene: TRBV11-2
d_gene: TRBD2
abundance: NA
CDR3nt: TGTGCCAGCAGCTCCGGGGGGACTAGCCGACCGAGCTCCTACAATGAGCAGTTCTTC
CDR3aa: CASSSGGTSRPSSYNEQFF

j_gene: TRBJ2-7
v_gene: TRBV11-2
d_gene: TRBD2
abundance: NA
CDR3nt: TGTGCCAGCAGCTTTTCCGCTAGCGGGAGGGCTTACGAGCAGTACTTC
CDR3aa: CASSFSASGRAYEQYF

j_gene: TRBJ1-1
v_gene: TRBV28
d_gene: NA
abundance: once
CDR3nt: TGTGCCAGCAGTTCTACAGGGATGAACACTGAAGCTTTCTTT
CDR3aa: CASSSTGMNTEAFF

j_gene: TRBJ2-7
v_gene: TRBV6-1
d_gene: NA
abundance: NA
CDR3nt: TGTGCCAGCAGTGTTCTAGCAGGGGCGGAATTCGAGCAGTACTTC
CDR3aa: CASSVLAGAEFEQYF

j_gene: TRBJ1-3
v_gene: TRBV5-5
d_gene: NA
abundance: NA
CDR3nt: TGTGCCAGCAGCTTGGCCCCCGGGAGAACTGGAAACACCATATATTTT
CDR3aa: CASSLAPGRTGNTIYF

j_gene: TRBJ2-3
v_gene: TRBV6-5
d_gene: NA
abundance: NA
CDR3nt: TGTGCCAGCAGACAGGATAGATCTAGCACAGATACGCAGTATTTT
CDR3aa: CASRQDRSSTDTQYF

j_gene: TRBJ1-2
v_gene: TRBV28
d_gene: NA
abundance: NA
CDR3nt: TGTGCCAGCAGTTTTGCAGGCTCCCCGGGAGGCTACACCTTC
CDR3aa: CASSFAGSPGGYTF

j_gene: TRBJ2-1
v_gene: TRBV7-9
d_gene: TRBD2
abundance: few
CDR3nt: TGTGCCAGCAGCTTAAACGCAGCGGGGGGGGGTGAGCAGTTCTTC
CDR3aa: CASSLNAAGGGEQFF

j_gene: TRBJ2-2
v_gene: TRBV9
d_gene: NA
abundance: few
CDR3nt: TGTGCCAGCACCCCTAGAGGCACCGGGGAGCTGTTTTTT
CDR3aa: CASTPRGTGELFF

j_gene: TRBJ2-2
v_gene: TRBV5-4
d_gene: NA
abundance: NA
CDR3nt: TGTGCCAGCACCCGGGCCGTGGGCGGGAAGCTGTTTTTT
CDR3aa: CASTRAVGGKLFF

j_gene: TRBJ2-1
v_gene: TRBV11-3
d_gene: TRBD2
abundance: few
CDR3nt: TGTGCCAGCAGCCCTGGGACTAGCGGGAACTACAATGAGCAGTTCTTC
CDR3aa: CASSPGTSGNYNEQFF

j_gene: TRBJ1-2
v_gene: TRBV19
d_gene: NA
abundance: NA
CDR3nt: TGTGCCAGTTCGGGGGGGTTCTATGGCTACACCTTC
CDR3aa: CASSGGFYGYTF

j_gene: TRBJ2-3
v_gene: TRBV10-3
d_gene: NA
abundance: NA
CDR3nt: TGTGCCATCGGGGGCAGAGGAGGAGATACGCAGTATTTT
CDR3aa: CAIGGRGGDTQYF

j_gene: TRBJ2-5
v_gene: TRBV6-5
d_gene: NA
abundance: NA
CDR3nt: TGTGCCAGCAGTTACTCCCGGGGTGAGACCCAGTACTTC
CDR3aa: CASSYSRGETQYF

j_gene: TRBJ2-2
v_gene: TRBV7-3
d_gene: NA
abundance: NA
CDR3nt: TGTGCCAGCAGCAACGCGGGGGCAGGCACCGGGGAGCTGTTTTTT
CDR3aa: CASSNAGAGTGELFF

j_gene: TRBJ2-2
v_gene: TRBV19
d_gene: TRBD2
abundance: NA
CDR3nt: TGTGCCAGTAGTCCGGGAGCGGGAGGGGGCGGGGAGCTGTTTTTT
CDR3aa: CASSPGAGGGGELFF

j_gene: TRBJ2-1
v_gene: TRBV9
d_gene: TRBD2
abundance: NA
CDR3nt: TGTGCCAGCAGCGCCGGGCGGGAGGGTTACAATGAGCAGTTCTTC
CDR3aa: CASSAGREGYNEQFF

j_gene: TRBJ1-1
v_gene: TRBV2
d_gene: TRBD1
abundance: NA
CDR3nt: TGTGCCAGCAGTCTAGCGACAGGGGGCATGGGAGAAGCTTTCTTT
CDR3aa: CASSLATGGMGEAFF

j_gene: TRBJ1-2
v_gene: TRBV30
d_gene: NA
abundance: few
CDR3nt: TGTGCCTGGAGTGTTGAAGGGGATGGCTACACCTTC
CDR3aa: CAWSVEGDGYTF

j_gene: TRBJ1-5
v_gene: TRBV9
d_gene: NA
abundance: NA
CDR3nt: TGTGCCAGCGGGGATGGGGGCGCTAATCAGCCCCAGCATTTT
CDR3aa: CASGDGGANQPQHF

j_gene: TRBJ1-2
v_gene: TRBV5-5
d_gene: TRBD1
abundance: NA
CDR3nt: TGTGCCAGCAGCTTGACAGGGGACTATGGCTACACCTTC
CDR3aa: CASSLTGDYGYTF

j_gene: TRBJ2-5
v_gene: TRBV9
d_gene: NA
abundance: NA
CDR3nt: TGTGCCAGCAGCGTAGGCGTTAGCGACTTTGAGACCCAGTACTTC
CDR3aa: CASSVGVSDFETQYF

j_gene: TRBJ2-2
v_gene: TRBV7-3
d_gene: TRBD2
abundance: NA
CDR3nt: TGTGCCAGCAGCCCCCACGCGGGAGCGTTTCCGCCCGGGGAGCTGTTTTTT
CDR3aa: CASSPHAGAFPPGELFF

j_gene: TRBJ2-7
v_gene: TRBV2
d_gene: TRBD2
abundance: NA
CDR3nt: TGTGCCAGCAGTGGGGGACTAGCGGGAAGAGACTACGAGCAGTACTTC
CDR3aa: CASSGGLAGRDYEQYF

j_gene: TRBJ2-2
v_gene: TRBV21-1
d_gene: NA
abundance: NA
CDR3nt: TGTGCCAGCAGCATGGGCTACCCGGGACAGCTGAACACCGGGGAGCTGTTTTTT
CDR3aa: CASSMGYPGQLNTGELFF

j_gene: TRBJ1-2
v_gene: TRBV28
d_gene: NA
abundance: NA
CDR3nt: TGTGCCAGCAGTTTATCACAGGTCTATGGCTACACCTTC
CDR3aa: CASSLSQVYGYTF

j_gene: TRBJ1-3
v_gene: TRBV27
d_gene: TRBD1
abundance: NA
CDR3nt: TGTGCCAGCAACCCGGAAGCGAAGGGGTCGGGACAGGGGGAATACTCTGGAAACACCATATATTTT
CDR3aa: CASNPEAKGSGQGEYSGNTIYF

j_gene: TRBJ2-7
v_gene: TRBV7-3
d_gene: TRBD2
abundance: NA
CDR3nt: TGTGCCAGCAGCATTGGACTAGCGGGAGGCGAGCAGTACTTC
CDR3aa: CASSIGLAGGEQYF

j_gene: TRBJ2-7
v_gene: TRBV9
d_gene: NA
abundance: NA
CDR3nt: TGTGCCAGCAGCCCCGACGGGGGTGCCTCCTACGAGCAGTACTTC
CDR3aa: CASSPDGGASYEQYF

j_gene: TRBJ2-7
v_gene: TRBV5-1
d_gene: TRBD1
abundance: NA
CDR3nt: TGCGCCAGCGGATCCGGGACAGGGTTCTACGAGCAGTACTTC
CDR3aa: CASGSGTGFYEQYF

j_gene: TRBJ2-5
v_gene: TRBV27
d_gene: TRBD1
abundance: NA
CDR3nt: TGTGCCAGCAGTCCCCGGACAGGGGACACCCAAGAGACCCAGTACTTC
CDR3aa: CASSPRTGDTQETQYF

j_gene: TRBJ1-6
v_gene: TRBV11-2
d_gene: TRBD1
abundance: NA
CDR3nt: TGTGCCAGCAGCCCAGGACAGGGTACCTATAATTCACCCCTCCACTTT
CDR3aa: CASSPGQGTYNSPLHF

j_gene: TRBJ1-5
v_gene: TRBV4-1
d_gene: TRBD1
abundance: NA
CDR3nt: TGCGCCAGCAGCCAAGGATACGGACAGGGGGACCAGCCCCAGCATTTT
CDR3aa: CASSQGYGQGDQPQHF

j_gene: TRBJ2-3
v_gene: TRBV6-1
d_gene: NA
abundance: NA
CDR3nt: TGTGCCAGCAGTGAACGGGAACCCACAGATACGCAGTATTTT
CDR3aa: CASSEREPTDTQYF

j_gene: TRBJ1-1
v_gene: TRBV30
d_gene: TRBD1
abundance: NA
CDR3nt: TGTGCCTGGAGCGGACAGGGGGCCGCTGAAGCTTTCTTT
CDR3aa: CAWSGQGAAEAFF

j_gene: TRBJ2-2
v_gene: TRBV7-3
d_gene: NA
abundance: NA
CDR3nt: TGTGCCAGCAGCTCTAACGCCGCTAGCAACACCGGGGAGCTGTTTTTT
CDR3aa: CASSSNAASNTGELFF